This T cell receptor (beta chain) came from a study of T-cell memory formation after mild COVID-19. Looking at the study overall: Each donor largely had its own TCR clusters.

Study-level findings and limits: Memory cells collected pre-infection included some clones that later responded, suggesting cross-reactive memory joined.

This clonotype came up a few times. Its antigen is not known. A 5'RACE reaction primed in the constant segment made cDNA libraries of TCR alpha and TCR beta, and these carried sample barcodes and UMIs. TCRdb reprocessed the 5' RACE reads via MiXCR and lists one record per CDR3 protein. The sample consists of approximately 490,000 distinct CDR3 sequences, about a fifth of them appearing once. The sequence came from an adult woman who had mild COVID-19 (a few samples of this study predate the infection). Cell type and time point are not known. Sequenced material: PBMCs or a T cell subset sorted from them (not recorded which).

Here the CDR3 reads CASSLVPPPATSADTQYF. In nucleotides, the CDR3 is TGCGCCAGCAGCTTGGTTCCCCCCCCAGCGACTAGCGCAGATACGCAGTATTTT. The rearrangement uses TRBV5-1 and TRBJ2-3; 8 nucleotides align to TRBD2. The germline V gene encodes CDR1 SGHRS and CDR2 YFSETQ. This CDR3 is built from 18 residues. Trimming cost V 0 bases and J 4 bases; bases outside gene matches: 13.